The rows below give T cell receptor beta chains drawn from one sample of a study of PD-L1 blockade in urothelial cancer. Libraries were prepared by immunoSEQ multiplex PCR; TCRdb keeps only in-frame clonotypes and omits some of them. The repertoire holds some 120,000 clones, with approximately 89% as singletons. The specimen was PBMCs, collected around atezolizumab (anti-PD-L1) treatment. These TCRs come from a man aged 55 to 70 with urothelial cancer. CDR3s include the opening cysteine and the closing phenylalanine or tryptophan. The D gene is left open where the match is weak. Size is stated for part of the rows, as once, few or many counts, or as a class when the clone is expanded.

TGTGCCACGGGGGGGGGACAGGGGAACACTGAAGCTTTCTTT CATGGGQGNTEAFF TRBD1 TRBJ1-1 few TRBV10-3
TGTGCCTGGAGTGCCCTCGCTCGGCAGTACTTC CAWSALARQYF - TRBJ2-5 - TRBV30
TGTGCCAGCAGCTTAGGCTCAGGGGGAACCTACGAGCAGTACTTC CASSLGSGGTYEQYF TRBD1 TRBJ2-7 - TRBV7-2
TGCGCCAGCAGCCCCACACAGAGTGGCAGGGTCAGCGAAAAACTGTTTTTT CASSPTQSGRVSEKLFF - TRBJ1-4 - TRBV4-1
TGTGCCAGCAGCGTAGCTCCGGGAGCGACAGATACGCAGTATTTT CASSVAPGATDTQYF - TRBJ2-3 - TRBV9
TGTGCCAGCAGCCCCCGACTAGGTGAGCAGTTCTTC CASSPRLGEQFF - TRBJ2-1 - TRBV4-2
TGTGCCACCAGACAGGGGTCCCACGAGCAGTACTTC CATRQGSHEQYF TRBD1 TRBJ2-7 few TRBV19
TGCAGTGCTTCCTACAGGGGTGGCTACACCTTC CSASYRGGYTF TRBD1 TRBJ1-2 - TRBV20-1
TGTGCCTGGAGCCCTCAAGAGCGTCTACCTAGGTACGAGCAGTACTTC CAWSPQERLPRYEQYF - TRBJ2-7 - TRBV30
TGTGCCAGCAGTGAAACAGGGATTACATACGAAAAACTGTTTTTT CASSETGITYEKLFF - TRBJ1-4 - TRBV5-5
TGTGCCAGCAGTTACTCCGCCTTAAGCGGCTATGGCTACACCTTC CASSYSALSGYGYTF - TRBJ1-2 - TRBV6-5
TGTGCCTGGGGGAACCTCGGGGACAGTGACCAGCATTTT CAWGNLGDSDQHF TRBD1 TRBJ1-5 few TRBV30
TGTGCCAGCAGCTTCGGGCCCGGGGGGACCCAGTACTTC CASSFGPGGTQYF - TRBJ2-5 once TRBV5-6
TGTGCCAGCAGCGAAGGGACAGCGAGACAAGAGACCCAGTACTTC CASSEGTARQETQYF TRBD1 TRBJ2-5 - TRBV7-9
TGTGCCAGCAGCCTAGTCCCAGGGGGGACAGGGGAAGAGACCCAGTACTTC CASSLVPGGTGEETQYF TRBD1 TRBJ2-5 - TRBV9
TGTGCCAGCAGCTTGAGAGGCAGAGGTAATTCACCCCTCCACTTT CASSLRGRGNSPLHF - TRBJ1-6 - TRBV7-2
TGTGCCATCAGTGAAACAGGGGGGGAGAACACTGAAGCTTTCTTT CAISETGGENTEAFF TRBD1 TRBJ1-1 - TRBV10-3
TGTGCCAGCAGGACGAGCGGGAGTTCCTACAATGAGCAGTTCTTC CASRTSGSSYNEQFF TRBD2 TRBJ2-1 - TRBV2
TGCGCCAGCAGCACGGGACAGCAGAACACTGAAGCTTTCTTT CASSTGQQNTEAFF TRBD1 TRBJ1-1 - TRBV5-1
TGTGCCAGCAGCTTAGTGTTTGATTGGGGGGAGGTGGATGAGCAGTTCTTC CASSLVFDWGEVDEQFF - TRBJ2-1 - TRBV7-9
TGTGCCAGCAGCAGGGAAGCTAGCGGGACCTACGAGCAGTACTTC CASSREASGTYEQYF TRBD2 TRBJ2-7 - TRBV25-1
TGTGCCAGCAGTGAAGCGCCCGTGGAAGGAGTGCCGTACTTC CASSEAPVEGVPYF - TRBJ2-7 - TRBV2
TGTGCCAGTCGTAAGTCAGCTCTAGAAAACATTCAGTACTTC CASRKSALENIQYF - TRBJ2-4 - TRBV19
TGCGCCAGCAGCCGACAGTCCCTCCAGGCCGAGCAGTACTTC CASSRQSLQAEQYF - TRBJ2-7 - TRBV5-1
TGTGCCTGGACTAGACAGGGAGGAACTGAAGCTTTCTTT CAWTRQGGTEAFF TRBD1 TRBJ1-1 - TRBV30
TGTGCCAGCAGCTTAGGAGGGGGAAACACCATATATTTT CASSLGGGNTIYF - TRBJ1-3 - TRBV11-2
TGTGCCAGCAGCTTAACTCAGGGCCCCGGGGAGCTGTTTTTT CASSLTQGPGELFF - TRBJ2-2 - TRBV7-3
TGTGCCAGCAGCTCTCGAATTGGACACCCTGGGGCTAATGAAAAACTGTTTTTT CASSSRIGHPGANEKLFF - TRBJ1-4 - TRBV5-4
TGTGCCAGCAGCTTACTTTACCAGGCAAGGATGAACACTGAAGCTTTCTTT CASSLLYQARMNTEAFF - TRBJ1-1 - TRBV7-8
TGTGCCACCCAGGGGGAATACGACTCCTACAATGAGCAGTTCTTC CATQGEYDSYNEQFF TRBD1 TRBJ2-1 - TRBV28
TGTGCCAGCAGCCTGGACGGGGACGGGGAGCTGTTTTTT CASSLDGDGELFF - TRBJ2-2 - TRBV11-3
TGTGCCAGTAGTACCCAACAGGGCCCCTCCTACGAGCAGTACTTC CASSTQQGPSYEQYF - TRBJ2-7 - TRBV19
TGCGCCAGCAGCTTCATGGACTTTAACTATGGCTACACCTTC CASSFMDFNYGYTF - TRBJ1-2 - TRBV5-1
TGCAGCGCAACAGGACTACCTTCCTACGAGCAGTACTTC CSATGLPSYEQYF - TRBJ2-7 - TRBV29-1
TGTGCCTGGAGCAATGGACAGGGGCCAGAGACCCAGTACTTC CAWSNGQGPETQYF TRBD1 TRBJ2-5 - TRBV30
TGTGCCAGCAGTTACGAACCCACCGGGAGCACCGGGGAGCTGTTTTTT CASSYEPTGSTGELFF - TRBJ2-2 - TRBV6-5
TGTGCCAGCAGTTCATCGATAACCGGGACAGGGTCATACGAGCAGTACTTC CASSSSITGTGSYEQYF TRBD1 TRBJ2-7 - TRBV28
TGTGCCAGCAGCGGAGGACCCCCGCTGGCCTACGAGCAGTACTTC CASSGGPPLAYEQYF - TRBJ2-7 - TRBV2
TGTGCCAGCAGCCCGGGACAGCCGGTAAACATTCAGTACTTC CASSPGQPVNIQYF TRBD1 TRBJ2-4 - TRBV28
TGTGCCAGCAGTTACAATGCACAGTACAATGAGCAGTTCTTC CASSYNAQYNEQFF - TRBJ2-1 - TRBV6-5
TGCGCCAGCAGCCAAGAGAGCTTTTTCTCTGGAAACACCATATATTTT CASSQESFFSGNTIYF - TRBJ1-3 - TRBV4-3
TGTGCCAGCAGCTCCGGGACAGGAATCTACGAGCAGTACTTC CASSSGTGIYEQYF TRBD1 TRBJ2-7 - TRBV7-2
TGTGCCAGCTCAGCGACAGGGAACTCCTACAATGAGCAGTTCTTC CASSATGNSYNEQFF TRBD1 TRBJ2-1 - TRBV18
TGTGCCAGCAGTGAAGCGATGTCGCCAGGGTACGAGCAGTACTTC CASSEAMSPGYEQYF - TRBJ2-7 - TRBV6-1
TGCAGCGTACCGACTAGCGGGAATGAAGATACGCAGTATTTT CSVPTSGNEDTQYF TRBD2 TRBJ2-3 - TRBV29-1
TGTGCCATCAGTGAGAATGAGGGGGCCCTTGGCTACACCTTC CAISENEGALGYTF TRBD1 TRBJ1-2 - TRBV10-3
TGTGCCAGCAGTGTACAGGGGGGTAATGGCTACACCTTC CASSVQGGNGYTF TRBD1 TRBJ1-2 - TRBV2
TGTGCCAGCAGCCCCCTGCGGACAGGAAGAGAGACCCAGTACTTC CASSPLRTGRETQYF TRBD1 TRBJ2-5 - TRBV7-8
TGTGCCAGCAGTGGAGTTCAAGGGGGCTCCCGGCTCAAAGCTTTCTTT CASSGVQGGSRLKAFF TRBD1 TRBJ1-1 - TRBV28
TGTGCCTGGAGTGTAAGGGCAGGGTACACTGAAGCTTTCTTT CAWSVRAGYTEAFF - TRBJ1-1 - TRBV30
TGTGCCAGCAGCGTAGATGCGGGGGGGTACGAGCAGTACTTC CASSVDAGGYEQYF TRBD2 TRBJ2-7 - TRBV9